The 15 T cell receptor beta chains listed next were all sequenced from one sample in a study of regulatory T cells in long-lasting Graves disease. The time point denotes: newly diagnosed GD, antithyroid drugs for less than 3 months. Preparation of the TCR library used RNA extracted from PBMCs. Arm-PCR of CDR3 regions and iRepertoire HTBI primers were the basis on which TCR beta libraries were built. TCRdb itself ran the multiplex PCR reads through MiXCR, one entry per CDR3 protein. The table shows 400,000 to 500,000 distinct CDR3 sequences, with over 15% occurring only once. These data also formed part of another study, on T cells in Graves' hyperthyroidism and ophthalmopathy.

The material was peripheral blood mononuclear cells (PBMCs), obtained at new diagnosis, from a patient treated with antithyroid drugs. These receptors were collected from a woman aged 25 to 39 with Graves disease.

The chain combines TRBV6-1 with TRBJ1-6, with 7 bases that match TRBD1. In germline, CDR1 is MNHNS, CDR2 SASEGT. Trimming cost V 3 bases and J 5 bases; bases outside gene matches: 7. The CDR3 has 16 residues. The DNA of the CDR3 is TGTGCCAGCAGTGAGTCTTGGGACAGAGATAATTCACCCCTCCACTTT. Encoded protein: CASSESWDRDNSPLHF.

For this clonotype: This may come from a read error, since a much larger clone is one base off. The chain carries TRBV5-1 and TRBJ2-1; no clear D. CDR1 and CDR2 from the germline V gene are SGHRS and YFSETQ. The CDR3 runs to 14 residues. The CDR3 region has the DNA TGCGCCAGCAGCTTGGGGGCGGTTGGGAATGAGCAGCTCTTC. Translating it yields CASSLGAVGNEQLF. Based on the CDR3 plus reference TRBV5-1 and TRBJ2-1, the full variable domain is KAGVTQTPRYLIKTRGQQVTLSCSPISGHRSVSWYQQTPGQGLQFLFEYFSETQRNKGNFPGRFSGRQFSNSRSEMNVSTLELGDSALYLCASSLGAVGNEQLFGPGTRLTVL.

This clonotype came up a few times. The chain links TRBV12-3 or TRBV12-4 to TRBJ1-4; 9 bases are a match to TRBD1. This CDR3 spans 14 amino acids. The V segment lost 5 bases and the J segment 8 bases; nucleotides outside the gene matches: 6. CDR3 sequence: CASSLRQGGEKLFF. The DNA for the CDR3 is TGTGCCAGCAGTCTGCGACAGGGGGGAGAAAAACTGTTTTTT.

This clonotype has just a few counts. This sequence joins TRBV3-1 and TRBJ2-7; D uncertain. CDR3 size: 13 residues. CDR1 and CDR2 (germline): LGHDT, YNNKEL (reference sequence). Trimming removed 1 base from V and 6 bases from J, with 10 bases in between. CDR3 sequence: CASSQVSNSEQYF. Written as DNA, the CDR3 is TGTGCCAGCAGCCAAGTTTCCAACTCCGAGCAGTACTTC.

The chain employs TRBV11-2 and TRBJ2-5; 9 bases are a match to TRBD2. With 1 base clipped from V and 3 bases from J, the junction kept 3 bases outside the gene matches. CDR3 length equals 15 residues. Germline-derived CDR1 and CDR2 are SGHAT and FQNNGV. The CDR3 nucleotides read TGTGCCAGCAGCTTAGGACTAGCGGCCAAAGAGACCCAGTACTTC. This encodes CASSLGLAAKETQYF. The full variable domain, with the rest looked up from reference TRBV11-2 and TRBJ2-5, is EAGVAQSPRYKIIEKRQSVAFWCNPISGHATLYWYQQILGQGPKLLIQFQNNGVVDDSQLPKDRFSAERLKGVDSTLKIQPAKLEDSAVYLCASSLGLAAKETQYFGPGTRLLVL.

Ten or more counts support this clonotype. The genes are TRBV30 and TRBJ1-2; the match to TRBD1 covers 7 bases. Germline assignment: CDR1 GTSNPN and CDR2 SVGIG (reference sequence). V lost 3 bases to trimming and J lost 1 base; unmatched junction nucleotides: 5. The CDR3 has 14 residues. The CDR3 DNA is TGTGCCTGGAGCAGGGACAGTCGTAACTATGGCTACACCTTC. It specifies CAWSRDSRNYGYTF.

This clonotype was found a few times. The chain couples TRBV19 to TRBJ1-3; 7 nucleotides match TRBD1. J gave up 2 bases and V 4 bases, and 11 bases lay outside the gene matches. Germline V gene sequence: CDR1 LNHDA, CDR2 SQIVND (reference sequence). The CDR3 runs 17 residues. The CDR3 here is CASSSHRDRSAGNTIYF. The CDR3 DNA reads as TGTGCCAGTAGTAGCCACCGGGACAGATCAGCTGGAAACACCATATATTTT.

Notes on this clonotype: This may come from a read error, since a much larger clone is one base off. The chain is built from TRBV29-1 and TRBJ2-5, with 8 bases matching TRBD2. The junction had 10 bases not matched to a gene; V was cut back by 2 bases and J by 5 bases. This CDR3 is built from 15 residues. CDR1 and CDR2 from the germline V gene are SQVTM and ANQGSEA. The CDR3, as DNA: TGCAGCGTTGAATTAGTCGGGGGGGTGCATGAGACCCAGTACTTC. It codes for CSVELVGGVHETQYF. Full variable domain (outside the CDR3, taken from reference TRBV29-1 and TRBJ2-5): SAVISQKPSRDICQRGTSLTIQCQVDSQVTMMFWYRQQPGQSLTLIATANQGSEATYESGFVIDKFPISRPNLTFSTLTVSNMSPEDSSIYLCSVELVGGVHETQYFGPGTRLLVL.

There are a few counts of this clonotype. The V call is TRBV7-9, the J call TRBJ2-1; D remains ambiguous. The V gene's germline CDR1 is SEHNR and CDR2 FQNEAQ (reference sequence). The ends were cut back, 2 bases at V and 1 base at J, with 9 bases in the middle. The CDR3 consists of 15 residues. The CDR3: CASSLTGLSYNEQFF. The CDR3 coding sequence is TGTGCCAGCAGCTTAACCGGTTTATCCTACAATGAGCAGTTCTTC.

In regard to this clonotype: A far larger clone is only one base removed, so a read error is likely. The J gene is TRBJ2-1, the V gene TRBV28, with 7 bases aligning to TRBD2. V gave up 2 bases and J gave up 10 bases; unmatched junction bases: 20. The CDR3 has 18 amino acids. From germline, CDR1 is MDHEN and CDR2 SYDVKM. The CDR3 protein is CASSLGPPGVLAEYEQFF. The CDR3 DNA reads TGTGCCAGCAGTTTAGGCCCCCCCGGGGTGCTAGCGGAGTACGAGCAGTTCTTC.

In its sample, this clonotype was seen many times. This chain connects TRBV5-1 to TRBJ2-1; 13 bases fit TRBD2. Trimming removed 4 bases from V and 0 bases from J; junction bases left unmatched: 10. The CDR3 is 19 amino acids. CDR1 and CDR2 from the germline V gene are SGHRS and YFSETQ. The chain's CDR3 is CASSPGLAGAPSSYNEQFF. As DNA, the CDR3 is TGCGCCAGCAGCCCTGGACTAGCGGGAGCGCCGAGCTCCTACAATGAGCAGTTCTTC.

Only a few counts were recorded for this clonotype. The J gene is TRBJ2-2, the V gene TRBV27; 7 bases are a match to TRBD1. The germline CDR1 and CDR2 sequences are MNHEY and SMNVEV (reference sequence). This CDR3 contains 16 residues. V was pared by 3 bases and J by 5 bases, with 9 bases of the junction left unmatched. DNA of the CDR3: TGTGCCAGCAGTTTGGGGACAGAGGCGTATACCGGGGAGCTGTTTTTT. Its translation: CASSLGTEAYTGELFF.

This clonotype was seen only a few times. The chain joins TRBV6-4 to TRBJ1-1; D remains ambiguous. V was cut by 8 bases and J by 10 bases, with 14 bases left in between. This CDR3 region has 11 residues. Germline V gives CDR1 MRHNA, CDR2 SNTAGT. In DNA form, the CDR3 reads TGTGCCAGCCCGCTACGATGTGCAGCTTTCTTT. It translates to CASPLRCAAFF.

In its sample, this clonotype was seen many times. The chain combines TRBV10-3 with TRBJ2-2; a weak D match, TRBD2 (6 bases). The germline gives CDR1 ENHRY, CDR2 SYGVKD. Trimming left V 0 bases short and J 0 bases short, with 8 bases between. The CDR3 covers 16 residues. Here the CDR3 DNA reads TGTGCCATCAGTGAGTCGACGGGAGCGAACACCGGGGAGCTGTTTTTT. Its protein product is CAISESTGANTGELFF.

In this sample, this clonotype turned up once. The V and J genes are TRBV4-1 and TRBJ1-3; D call uncertain. Per the germline V gene, CDR1 is MGHRA and CDR2 is YSYEKL. V lost 0 bases and J lost 0, with 9 bases in between. The CDR3 has 16 amino acids. The DNA of the CDR3 is TGCGCCAGCAGCCAAGAAAGGCGACACTCTGGAAACACCATATATTTT. It is translated as CASSQERRHSGNTIYF.